The text below deals with one T cell receptor (beta chain). The antigen is undetermined. The sample is drawn from a study of regulatory T cells in long-lasting Graves disease. Study-wide results and limits: Persistent disease was characterized by preferential usage of TRBV28, TRBJ1-2 and TRBJ2-5.

The CDR3 runs to 14 residues. Germline loops: CDR1 SGHDN, CDR2 FVKESK. V lost 5 bases, J lost 8 bases, and 7 bases stayed unmatched. Building the TCR beta libraries relied on iRepertoire HTBI primers, and CDR3 regions underwent Arm-PCR. A single record per CDR3 protein comes from TCRdb applying MiXCR to the multiplex PCR reads. The data hold about 430,000 distinct CDR3 sequences, with approximately 22% observed a single time. As for time point: persistent/refractory GD, antithyroid drugs over 5 years with positive TRAb. PBMCs provided the RNA from which the TCR library was made. The source of this sequence is a female donor with Graves disease. This chain links TRBV14 with TRBJ1-2, with 11 bases identical to TRBD1. The sequences come from peripheral blood mononuclear cells (PBMCs), collected when the disease was refractory, from a patient treated with antithyroid drugs. This chain's CDR3 is CASSSWDRGNGYTF. The CDR3 DNA follows: TGTGCCAGCAGCAGTTGGGACAGGGGGAACGGCTACACCTTC.